These T cell receptor beta chains were read from a single sample in a study of immune evolution from preneoplasia to lung adenocarcinoma. Method: immunoSEQ multiplex PCR; TCRdb's copy keeps in-frame clones and lacks some. The top ten hold more than 3% of the sample, which has about 11,000 clones, about nine tenths seen once. The material sequenced was FFPE invasive lung adenocarcinoma tissue. The receptors derive from a person aged 65-85 years with invasive lung adenocarcinoma. Each CDR3 is given with its conserved first and last residue. A D gene is named only where the DNA matches it firmly. Clone size is not always given. Where it is, it says once, few, many or a class for expanded clones.

V	J	size	D	CDR3	DNA
TRBV7-2	TRBJ2-5	.	.	CASSLGGGAGKTQYF	TGTGCCAGCAGCTTAGGTGGGGGGGCAGGGAAGACCCAGTACTTC
TRBV19	TRBJ2-5	.	.	CASSDLLGGFETQYF	TGTGCCAGTAGTGATCTTCTAGGGGGGTTTGAGACCCAGTACTTC
TRBV4-1	TRBJ1-1	.	TRBD1	CASSPGLDRGTEAFF	TGCGCCAGCAGCCCAGGTTTGGACAGGGGAACTGAAGCTTTCTTT
TRBV19	TRBJ1-5	few	.	CASSILDSINQPQHF	TGTGCCAGTAGTATTTTAGACAGTATCAATCAGCCCCAGCATTTT
TRBV11-2	TRBJ2-5	.	TRBD1	CASSFRTGGQETQYF	TGTGCCAGCAGTTTTAGGACAGGGGGACAAGAGACCCAGTACTTC
TRBV11-2	TRBJ1-1	few	.	CASSPRYTEAFF	TGTGCCAGCAGCCCCCGGTACACTGAAGCTTTCTTT
TRBV7-8	TRBJ2-5	once	.	CASSFRARETQYF	TGTGCCAGCAGCTTTCGTGCACGCGAGACCCAGTACTTC
TRBV11-2	TRBJ2-5	.	TRBD1	CASSLQGQVSETQYF	TGTGCCAGCAGCTTACAGGGACAGGTTTCGGAGACCCAGTACTTC
TRBV2	TRBJ2-1	.	.	CASSGGGQEWYNEQFF	TGTGCCAGCAGTGGGGGGGGACAGGAATGGTACAATGAGCAGTTCTTC
TRBV19	TRBJ1-4	.	.	CASSTRTELFF	TGTGCCAGTAGTACCAGGACCGAACTGTTTTTT
TRBV6-6	TRBJ1-5	.	TRBD1	CASTPGDRGHQPQHF	TGTGCCAGCACCCCAGGGGACAGGGGCCATCAGCCCCAGCATTTT
TRBV6-5	TRBJ2-2	few	TRBD1	CASHGTGPAGELFF	TGTGCCAGCCACGGGACAGGGCCCGCCGGGGAGCTGTTTTTT
TRBV15	TRBJ1-4	.	.	CATSRPPGGTNEKLFF	TGTGCCACCAGCAGACCCCCGGGAGGAACTAATGAAAAACTGTTTTTT
TRBV6-5	TRBJ1-1	.	.	CASRDVTGDTFF	TGTGCCAGCAGAGATGTCACCGGCGATACTTTCTTT
TRBV2	TRBJ2-2	.	.	CASSERGGELFF	TGTGCCAGCAGTGAAAGGGGCGGGGAGCTGTTTTTT
TRBV6-1	TRBJ1-3	.	TRBD1	CASRESGTGSGNTIYF	TGTGCCAGCAGGGAATCCGGGACAGGGTCTGGAAACACCATATATTTT
TRBV5-6	TRBJ1-1	.	.	CASSFTNTEAFF	TGTGCCAGCAGCTTCACGAACACTGAAGCTTTCTTT
TRBV28	TRBJ2-7	.	.	CASSSPVYEQYF	TGTGCCAGCAGTTCACCAGTTTACGAGCAGTACTTC
TRBV6-1	TRBJ2-1	.	TRBD2	CASSEAAAGVNNEQFF	TGTGCCAGCAGTGAAGCCGCCGCGGGAGTTAACAATGAGCAGTTCTTC
TRBV18	TRBJ1-1	.	TRBD1	CASARGGNIEAFF	TGTGCCAGCGCCAGGGGGGGGAACATTGAAGCTTTCTTT
TRBV6-6	TRBJ2-1	.	.	CASSPGFGSRGNEQFF	TGTGCCAGCAGCCCCGGTTTTGGCTCTAGGGGGAATGAGCAGTTCTTC
TRBV27	TRBJ1-2	.	TRBD1	CASSPTGAALYGYTF	TGTGCCAGCAGTCCCACAGGGGCGGCCCTCTATGGCTACACCTTC
TRBV10-3	TRBJ2-5	.	.	CAISRREETQYF	TGTGCCATCAGTAGGAGGGAAGAGACCCAGTACTTC
TRBV6-5	TRBJ2-3	.	.	CASSWTGADMQYF	TGTGCCAGCAGTTGGACCGGGGCGGATATGCAGTATTTT
TRBV30	TRBJ2-3	.	.	CAWSVRRGPGDTQYF	TGTGCCTGGAGTGTACGGCGGGGGCCTGGGGATACGCAGTATTTT
TRBV5-1	TRBJ1-2	.	TRBD1	CASRATGANYGYTF	TGCGCCAGCCGCGCAACAGGGGCTAACTATGGCTACACCTTC
TRBV11-3	TRBJ2-2	.	TRBD2	CASSSGLAGVGGELFF	TGTGCCAGCAGCTCGGGACTAGCGGGAGTTGGCGGGGAGCTGTTTTTT
TRBV7-9	TRBJ2-5	.	.	CASSLARGASAIGETQYF	TGTGCCAGCAGCTTAGCGCGAGGAGCCAGCGCGATTGGAGAGACCCAGTACTTC
TRBV28	TRBJ1-2	few	.	CASSLFVGVSNYGYTF	TGTGCCAGCAGTTTATTTGTTGGGGTATCCAACTATGGCTACACCTTC
TRBV28	TRBJ2-5	few	TRBD1	CASNRQGYQETQYF	TGTGCCAGCAACCGACAGGGATACCAAGAGACCCAGTACTTC
TRBV27	TRBJ2-7	.	.	CASSTSYEQYF	TGTGCCAGCAGTACCTCCTACGAGCAGTACTTC
TRBV27	TRBJ2-3	.	.	CASSLFSGGVGDTQYF	TGTGCCAGCAGTTTATTTTCCGGTGGAGTTGGGGATACGCAGTATTTT
TRBV10-2	TRBJ2-4	few	.	CASSGRIAKNIQYF	TGCGCCAGCAGTGGACGGATAGCCAAAAACATTCAGTACTTC
TRBV6-4	TRBJ2-1	.	TRBD2	CASSDFAGVYNEQFF	TGTGCCAGCAGTGACTTTGCGGGGGTCTACAATGAGCAGTTCTTC
TRBV4-1	TRBJ2-7	.	.	CASSQVTSPLTKDGSYEQYF	TGCGCCAGCAGCCAAGTGACTTCTCCACTTACCAAGGACGGCTCCTACGAGCAGTACTTC